This T cell receptor beta chain was profiled in a study of control samples from healthy donors and cancer patients. CDR1 is MNHEY, CDR2 SMNVEV, per germline (reference sequence). The CDR3 spans 14 residues. The junction had 7 bases not matched to a gene; V was cut back by 5 bases and J by 4 bases. TCRdb's copy holds only in-frame clones and misses some; the assay was immunoSEQ multiplex PCR. The sample consists of some 200,000 clones, 91% of them appearing once. The sample consisted of blood. The TCR comes from a woman aged 25 to 39 in good health. The V call is TRBV27, the J call TRBJ1-2, with 7 bases aligning to TRBD1. CDR3 sequence reads: CASSPRQGGYGYTF. The CDR3 DNA follows: TGTGCCAGCAGTCCCCGACAGGGAGGCTATGGCTACACCTTC.